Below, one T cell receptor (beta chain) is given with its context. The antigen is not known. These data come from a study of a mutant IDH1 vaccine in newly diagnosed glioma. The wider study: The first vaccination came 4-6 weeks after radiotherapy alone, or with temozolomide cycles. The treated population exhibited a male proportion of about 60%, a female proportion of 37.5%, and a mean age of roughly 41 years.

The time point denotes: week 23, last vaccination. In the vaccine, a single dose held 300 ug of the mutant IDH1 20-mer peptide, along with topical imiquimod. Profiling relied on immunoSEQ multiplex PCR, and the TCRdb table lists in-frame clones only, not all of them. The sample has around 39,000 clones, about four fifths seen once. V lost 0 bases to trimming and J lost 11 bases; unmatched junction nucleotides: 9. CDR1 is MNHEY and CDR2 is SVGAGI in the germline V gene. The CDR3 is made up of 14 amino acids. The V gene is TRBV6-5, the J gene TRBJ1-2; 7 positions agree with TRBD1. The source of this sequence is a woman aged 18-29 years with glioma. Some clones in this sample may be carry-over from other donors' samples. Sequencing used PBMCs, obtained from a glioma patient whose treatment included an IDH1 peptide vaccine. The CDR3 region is CASSYSWNRGSYTF. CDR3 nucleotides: TGTGCCAGCAGTTACTCATGGAACAGGGGAAGTTACACCTTC.